One sample yielded the 32 T cell receptor beta chains listed below, sequenced in a study of blood T cell repertoires in COVID-19. Clones were sequenced by immunoSEQ multiplex PCR, and TCRdb holds only the in-frame ones, with some missing. The table lists about 200,000 clones, 86% of them singletons. The material sequenced was PBMCs or T cells enriched from blood (not recorded which). The receptors come from a woman aged 40 to 50 in a cohort exposed to, infected with or recovered from COVID-19 (not recorded which).

The rearrangement uses TRBV6-1 and TRBJ1-1, with D hard to call. Germline V lookup: CDR1 MNHNS, CDR2 SASEGT. CDR3 length: 13 amino acids. Trimming pared 5 bases from V and 1 base from J, leaving 8 bases between. The CDR3 bases are TGTGCCAGCAGTACAACGGGGAACACTGAAGCTTTCTTT. This translates into CASSTTGNTEAFF.

The V call is TRBV29-1, the J call TRBJ2-7; 7 positions agree with TRBD1. Unmatched junction bases numbered 6, after V lost 4 bases and J lost 3 bases. Per germline, CDR1 SQVTM and CDR2 ANQGSEA. The CDR3 totals 13 residues. In DNA, the CDR3 is TGCAGCGTTGTTAAGGGGGACAGCTACGAGCAGTACTTC. Translated: CSVVKGDSYEQYF.

The chain couples TRBV4-1 to TRBJ1-4; a weak D match, TRBD1 (5 bases). Germline lookup yields CDR1 MGHRA and CDR2 YSYEKL. V lost 0 bases to trimming and J lost 4 bases, with 12 bases between them. This CDR3 has 16 residues. The CDR3 reads CASSQDPRAFNEKLFF. CDR3 in DNA: TGCGCCAGCAGCCAAGATCCCAGGGCCTTTAATGAAAAACTGTTTTTT.

The chain recombines TRBV28 with TRBJ1-3; TRBD1 might be the D (5 bases). CDR3 length: 17 amino acids. Trimming took off 3 bases at V and 2 bases at J, with 17 bases between the two ends. Germline assignment: CDR1 MDHEN and CDR2 SYDVKM. CDR3 in amino acids: CASSFLPGGLTGNTIYF. DNA for the CDR3: TGTGCCAGCAGTTTCCTCCCGGGGGGGTTAACTGGAAACACCATATATTTT.

This chain joins TRBV5-4 and TRBJ2-3, with 7 nucleotides matching TRBD2. Germline CDR1 and CDR2: SGHNT and YYREEE (reference sequence). The CDR3 totals 18 residues. Germline trimming cut 4 bases from V and 2 bases from J; bases unmatched to any gene: 16. The CDR3: CASSPPRGSGAVTDTQYF. CDR3 bases: TGTGCCAGCAGCCCACCCCGGGGGAGCGGGGCGGTCACAGATACGCAGTATTTT.

The chain carries TRBV10-3 and TRBJ1-1; maybe TRBD1 (5 bases). Trimming took 10 bases from V and 4 from J, leaving 16 bases between them. This CDR3 is 13 amino acids long. CDR1 and CDR2 (germline): ENHRY, SYGVKD. Here the CDR3 DNA reads TGTGCCACCAATCCGGCCGGGGGCACTGAAGCTTTCTTT. Protein: CATNPAGGTEAFF.

This chain uses TRBV5-4 with TRBJ2-5, with TRBD1 identical over 8 bases. V was pared by 0 bases and J by 5 bases, with 12 bases of the junction left unmatched. The CDR3 is 17 residues long. CDR1 is SGHNT and CDR2 is YYREEE in the germline V gene (reference sequence). Here the CDR3 reads CASSLAPPGTGGETQYF. In DNA, the CDR3 is TGTGCCAGCAGCTTGGCACCTCCCGGGACAGGCGGCGAGACCCAGTACTTC.

This chain connects TRBV6-2 or TRBV6-3 to TRBJ2-1; TRBD2 agrees at 10 bases. V was pared by 6 bases and J by 3 bases, with 2 bases of the junction left unmatched. This CDR3 is built from 14 residues. Germline values: CDR1 MNHEY, CDR2 SVGEGT. Here the CDR3 reads CASSRTSGYNEQFF. CDR3 sequence (DNA): TGTGCCAGCAGCCGGACTAGCGGCTACAATGAGCAGTTCTTC.

A remark on this clone: At one end the junction does not follow the germline gene, possibly because of a read error. For the CDR3, the DNA is TGTGCCAGCACCTGGGACAGCCAGCTTTTT. Protein: CASTWDSQLF. The chain is built from TRBV12-3 or TRBV12-4 and TRBJ1-3, with 7 bases that match TRBD1. This CDR3 comprises 10 residues.

The chain has TRBV9 and TRBJ2-7, with 7 bases aligning to TRBD1. The junction had 6 bases not matched to a gene; V was cut back by 4 bases and J by 2 bases. The CDR3 runs 14 residues. CDR1 is SGDLS, CDR2 YYNGEE, per germline. The CDR3 nucleotides are TGTGCCAGCAGCTCCTCCGGGACAGCCTACGAGCAGTACTTC. Its protein product is CASSSSGTAYEQYF.

The V and J genes are TRBV19 and TRBJ1-6; D remains ambiguous. V gave up 4 bases and J gave up 4 bases, with 8 bases separating them. Germline lookup yields CDR1 LNHDA and CDR2 SQIVND (reference sequence). This CDR3 comprises 14 residues. The CDR3 protein is CASSRRVYNSPLHF. The DNA of the CDR3 is TGTGCCAGTAGTAGGAGAGTTTATAATTCACCCCTCCACTTT.

The sample holds one count of this clone. The chain has TRBV5-5 and TRBJ2-2, with 7 positions matching TRBD2. The CDR3 extends over 13 amino acids. CDR1 is SGHKS, CDR2 YYEKEE, per germline (reference sequence). Trimming at V came to 5 bases and at J to 9 bases, leaving 7 bases not matched to a gene. Written as DNA, the CDR3 is TGTGCCAGCAGACGGGAGGAGTTCCGGGAGCTGTTTTTT. Protein sequence: CASRREEFRELFF.

The chain employs TRBV6-5 and TRBJ2-5; possibly TRBD2 for D (6 bases). Germline CDR1 reads MNHEY; CDR2 reads SVGAGI. CDR3 length: 14 amino acids. V lost 9 bases to trimming and J lost 1 base, with 15 bases between them. The CDR3 DNA reads as TGTGCCAGTAACTCAAGCGGGCGCCAAGAGACCCAGTACTTC. Its translation is CASNSSGRQETQYF.

The CDR3 DNA is TGCGCCAGCAGCTCCCAGGGGGCGGGAGATACGCAGTATTTT. This gives the protein CASSSQGAGDTQYF. This rearrangement joins TRBV5-1 to TRBJ2-3, with TRBD1 matching over 8 bases. The CDR3 spans 14 residues. J gave up 5 bases and V 3 bases, and 5 bases lay outside the gene matches. Germline CDR1 reads SGHRS; CDR2 reads YFSETQ.

Note on this clone: At one end the junction does not follow the germline gene, possibly because of a read error. The gene calls are TRBV5-6 and TRBJ1-2; 9 bases agree with TRBD1. The CDR3 is 13 amino acids. Germline values: CDR1 SGHDT, CDR2 YYEEEE. The CDR3 DNA follows: TGTGCCAGCAGCGGGGGACAGGGTTATGTCTACACCTTC. Amino acid sequence: CASSGGQGYVYTF.

This clone was picked up a small number of times. V and J are TRBV7-8 and TRBJ1-2; TRBD1 aligns across 7 bases. Losses at the gene ends were 1 base for V and 8 bases for J; bases not matched to a gene: 10. Germline CDR1 reads SGHVS; CDR2 reads FQNEAQ. The CDR3 is 15 residues long. For the CDR3, the DNA is TGTGCCAGCAGCTTAGACGCCAAGGGGGCCCTCGGCTACACCTTC. Translation gives CASSLDAKGALGYTF.

This chain uses TRBV6-5 with TRBJ2-2; D gene ambiguous. CDR1 is MNHEY, CDR2 SVGAGI, per germline. V was shortened by 6 bases and J by 5 bases, with 10 bases between the two germline ends. The CDR3 has 13 amino acids. CDR3: CASRWLSTGELFF. Written as DNA, the CDR3 is TGTGCCAGCAGGTGGCTTTCTACCGGGGAGCTGTTTTTT.

The rearrangement links TRBV5-1 to TRBJ1-2; the D gene is possibly TRBD1 (6 bases). The V gene lost 4 bases and the J gene lost 8 bases, with 21 bases spanning the gap. Germline-derived CDR1 and CDR2 are SGHRS and YFSETQ. The CDR3 is 15 residues long. DNA of the CDR3: TGCGCCAGCAGCGGACGGACAGACGAAAATCTGGGCTACACCTTC. The encoded protein is CASSGRTDENLGYTF.

This CDR3 is CASRQGPSSSYEQYF. CDR3 sequence (DNA): TGTGCCAGCAGACAGGGACCCTCCAGCTCCTACGAGCAGTACTTC. This sequence joins TRBV6-4 and TRBJ2-7; tentatively, D is TRBD1 (6 bases). In germline, CDR1 is MRHNA, CDR2 SNTAGT. This CDR3 is 15 amino acids long. V dropped 6 bases and J dropped 0 bases, with 15 bases sitting between them.

The V call is TRBV13, the J call TRBJ2-1, with D possibly matching TRBD2 (5 bases). Germline V gene lookup returns CDR1 PRHDT and CDR2 FYEKMQ (reference sequence). CDR3 length: 16 residues. V was cut by 2 bases and J by 2 bases, with 13 bases left in between. Written as DNA, the CDR3 is TGTGCCAGCAGCTTACGTGGTCCGGGAACCTACAATGAGCAGTTCTTC. Translation: CASSLRGPGTYNEQFF.

Comments on this clone: The germline gene is not matched at one end of the junction; a read error may be the cause. In DNA, the CDR3 is TGTGCCATCAACGACAGGGGGGCCTCTGGAAGCACCATATATTTT. Its translation is CAINDRGASGSTIYF. This chain joins TRBV10-3 and TRBJ1-3; 9 positions agree with TRBD1. Germline CDR1 ENHRY, CDR2 SYGVKD. The CDR3 has 15 residues.

This chain connects TRBV6-2 or TRBV6-3 to TRBJ1-2, with a tentative D call TRBD1 (6 bases). The CDR3 consists of 13 residues. CDR1 and CDR2 from the germline V gene are MNHEY and SVGEGT. V was shortened by 0 bases and J by 9 bases, with 11 bases between the two germline ends. CDR3 coding DNA: TGTGCCAGCAGTTACTCGGGGGCTAAGAGCTACACCTTC. Its protein product is CASSYSGAKSYTF.

V is TRBV27 and J is TRBJ2-7; the match to TRBD2 covers 8 bases. Germline values: CDR1 MNHEY, CDR2 SMNVEV (reference sequence). The CDR3 extends over 14 amino acids. J lost 4 bases, V lost 5 bases, and 7 bases had no gene match. The CDR3 DNA reads as TGTGCCAGCAGTCCGCGGGAGGATAAGTACGAGCAGTACTTC. This translates into CASSPREDKYEQYF.

V usage is TRBV29-1 and J usage is TRBJ2-2; D perhaps matches TRBD2 (6 bases). The CDR3 consists of 12 residues. Germline V lookup: CDR1 SQVTM, CDR2 ANQGSEA. Between the trimmed V and J ends, which lost 6 bases and 3 bases, there was a span of 8 bases. The DNA of the CDR3 is TGCAGCGTATGGGGGGACACCGGGGAGCTGTTTTTT. Amino acid sequence: CSVWGDTGELFF.

V gene TRBV27 combines with J gene TRBJ1-1, with TRBD1 matching over 8 bases. The trim removed 4 bases at V and 3 bases at J, leaving 7 bases unmatched. The CDR3 totals 15 residues. Looked up from germline, CDR1 is MNHEY and CDR2 is SMNVEV (reference sequence). CDR3 coding DNA: TGTGCCAGCAGTTCAATCCGGACAGGGCACACTGAAGCTTTCTTT. Translated, it gives CASSSIRTGHTEAFF.

V usage is TRBV7-2 and J usage is TRBJ2-3, with a tentative D call TRBD1 (6 bases). The CDR3 spans 14 residues. Trimming cost V 4 bases and J 4 bases, with 12 bases left between them. The germline V gene encodes CDR1 SGHTA and CDR2 FQGNSA. CDR3 nucleotides: TGTGCCAGCAGCTACACAGGGTTTGCAGATACGCAGTATTTT. Translation gives CASSYTGFADTQYF. Full variable domain (missing parts from reference TRBV7-2 and TRBJ2-3): GAGVSQSPSNKVTEKGKDVELRCDPISGHTALYWYRQSLGQGLEFLIYFQGNSAPDKSGLPSDRFSAERTGGSVSTLTIQRTQQEDSAVYLCASSYTGFADTQYFGPGTRLTVL.

This rearrangement joins TRBV7-2 to TRBJ2-1; TRBD2 aligns across 7 bases. V lost 5 bases to trimming and J lost 5 bases; unmatched junction nucleotides: 9. Germline assignment: CDR1 SGHTA and CDR2 FQGNSA. The CDR3 contains 15 residues. CDR3 region: CASSTRIGGDNEQFF. In DNA form, the CDR3 reads TGTGCCAGCAGCACCCGGATTGGGGGGGACAATGAGCAGTTCTTC.

This clone was seen a few times. The chain joins TRBV6-5 to TRBJ1-2; TRBD1 agrees at 8 bases. In germline, CDR1 is MNHEY, CDR2 SVGAGI. V lost 6 bases to trimming and J lost 4 bases; unmatched junction nucleotides: 7. The CDR3 contains 14 residues. CDR3 coding DNA: TGTGCCAGCAGGAGGTCAGGGGGCGTCTATGGCTACACCTTC. It codes for CASRRSGGVYGYTF.

V usage is TRBV19 and J usage is TRBJ2-5, with TRBD2 identical over 8 bases. J lost 3 bases, V lost 3 bases, and 3 bases had no gene match. This CDR3 region has 14 residues. CDR1 LNHDA and CDR2 SQIVND come from the germline V gene (reference sequence). The CDR3 sequence: CASSIELAEETQYF. CDR3 nucleotides: TGTGCCAGTAGTATCGAACTAGCGGAAGAGACCCAGTACTTC.

The chain couples TRBV9 to TRBJ2-1; 11 nucleotides line up with TRBD2. This CDR3 contains 17 residues. The germline gives CDR1 SGDLS, CDR2 YYNGEE. V trimming: 3 bases; J trimming: 5 bases; junction bases outside the gene matches: 10. CDR3 DNA: TGTGCCAGCAGCGCCGAACCGGGACTAGCGGCCAACAATGAGCAGTTCTTC. It codes for CASSAEPGLAANNEQFF.

The chain couples TRBV2 to TRBJ2-2; D is perhaps TRBD1 (6 bases). The germline V gene has CDR1 SNHLY and CDR2 FYNNEI. This CDR3 region has 15 residues. Trimming removed 7 bases from V and 4 bases from J, with 16 bases in between. The CDR3 protein is CASKNRVGSTGELFF. CDR3 coding DNA: TGTGCCAGCAAAAACAGGGTCGGTAGCACCGGGGAGCTGTTTTTT.

The chain couples TRBV11-2 to TRBJ1-1, with 9 bases matching TRBD1. This CDR3 has 16 amino acids. Germline V gene sequence: CDR1 SGHAT, CDR2 FQNNGV. The trim removed 5 bases at V and 1 base at J, leaving 8 bases unmatched. In DNA, the CDR3 is TGTGCCAGCAGCCCACCCCTGGGACAGGGGAACACTGAAGCTTTCTTT. Its protein is CASSPPLGQGNTEAFF.